The 8 T cell receptor beta chains listed next were all sequenced from one sample in a study of siplizumab effects on memory and regulatory T cells. Repertoires were generated with immunoSEQ multiplex PCR, while TCRdb's copy carries only in-frame clones and drops some. The data show more than 95,000 clones, over 90% seen once. The sequenced material came from Tregs sorted from blood. The receptors come from a human donor in good health.

This chain connects TRBV11-2 to TRBJ2-2; 14 bases line up with TRBD2. The CDR3 is 17 amino acids. The germline V gene encodes CDR1 SGHAT and CDR2 FQNNGV. V trimming: 5 bases; J trimming: 5 bases; junction bases outside the gene matches: 7. The DNA for the CDR3 is TGTGCCAGCAGCCTACGACTAGCGGGGGGGCCAACCGGGGAGCTGTTTTTT. Its protein product is CASSLRLAGGPTGELFF.

The gene calls are TRBV19 and TRBJ1-2, with D possibly being TRBD1 (5 bases). The CDR3 is made up of 13 amino acids. CDR1 LNHDA and CDR2 SQIVND come from the germline V gene (reference sequence). V shed 7 bases and J shed 1 base, with 10 bases lying between them. The chain's CDR3 is CASTPGLNYGYTF. The CDR3 nucleotides read TGTGCCAGTACCCCGGGGCTTAACTATGGCTACACCTTC.

The chain couples TRBV4-2 to TRBJ2-3; the match to TRBD2 covers 16 bases. After removal of 1 base from V and 4 bases from J, the junction contained 2 bases not matched to a gene. This CDR3 has 17 residues. Looked up from germline, CDR1 is LGHNA and CDR2 is YNFKEQ. CDR3 DNA sequence: TGTGCCAGCAGCCAAGCGGGACTAGCGGGAGGGCCAGATACGCAGTATTTT. It specifies CASSQAGLAGGPDTQYF.

CDR3: CASTPGAFETQYF. The CDR3 bases are TGTGCCAGCACCCCGGGGGCGTTTGAGACCCAGTACTTC. This chain joins TRBV28 and TRBJ2-5, with D perhaps given as TRBD1 or TRBD2 (6 bases each). V was trimmed by 7 bases and J by 5 bases, leaving 14 bases between them. The germline CDR1 and CDR2 sequences are MDHEN and SYDVKM. CDR3 length equals 13 residues.

The rearrangement links TRBV27 to TRBJ2-7; maybe TRBD1 (6 bases). From germline, CDR1 is MNHEY and CDR2 SMNVEV (reference sequence). Between the trimmed V and J ends, which lost 5 bases and 3 bases, there was a span of 11 bases. The CDR3 is made up of 13 amino acids. The CDR3 nucleotides read TGTGCCAGCAGTAGGACAGTACTCTACGAGCAGTACTTC. This translates into CASSRTVLYEQYF.

The rearrangement joins TRBV12-1 to TRBJ1-4; the table's D call, TRBD1, has no DNA check behind it. TRBV12-1 has pseudogene status. The CDR3 is 14 residues long. The DNA of the CDR3 is TGTGCCAGCAGCATACAGGGGGCTACTGAAAAACTGTTTTTT. As protein: CASSIQGATEKLFF.

Here the CDR3 reads CASSPVAGLGSPLHF. DNA for the CDR3: TGTGCCAGCAGCCCCGTGGCCGGGTTGGGTTCACCCCTCCACTTT. This chain connects TRBV7-2 to TRBJ1-6; D gene unclear. Trimming took off 5 bases at V and 9 bases at J, with 17 bases between the two ends. This CDR3 is built from 15 residues. CDR1 SGHTA and CDR2 FQGNSA come from the germline V gene.

The chain uses TRBV6-6 and TRBJ2-2; the D gene is possibly TRBD2 (6 bases). The CDR3 runs 13 residues. Between the trimmed V and J ends, which lost 8 bases and 4 bases, there was a span of 11 bases. In germline, CDR1 is MNHNY, CDR2 SVGAGI (reference sequence). The CDR3 coding sequence is TGTGCCAGCTGGACTATACTCACCGGGGAGCTGTTTTTT. Translation gives CASWTILTGELFF.